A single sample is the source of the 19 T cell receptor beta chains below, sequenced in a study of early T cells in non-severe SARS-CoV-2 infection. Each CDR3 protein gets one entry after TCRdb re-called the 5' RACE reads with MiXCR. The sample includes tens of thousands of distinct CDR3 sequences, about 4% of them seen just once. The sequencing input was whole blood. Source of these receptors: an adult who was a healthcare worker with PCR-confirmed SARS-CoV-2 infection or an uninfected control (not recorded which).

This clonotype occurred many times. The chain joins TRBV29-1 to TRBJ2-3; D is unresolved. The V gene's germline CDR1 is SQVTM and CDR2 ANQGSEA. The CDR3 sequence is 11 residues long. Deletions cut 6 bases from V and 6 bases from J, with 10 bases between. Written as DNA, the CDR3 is TGCAGCGTCCGCCTTGGGGATACGCAGTATTTT. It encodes CSVRLGDTQYF.

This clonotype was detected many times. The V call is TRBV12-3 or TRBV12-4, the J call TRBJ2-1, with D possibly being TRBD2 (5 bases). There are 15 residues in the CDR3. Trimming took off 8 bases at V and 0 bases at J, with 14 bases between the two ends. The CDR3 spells CASGGLESSYNEQFF. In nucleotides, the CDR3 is TGTGCCAGCGGCGGACTCGAGAGCTCCTACAATGAGCAGTTCTTC.

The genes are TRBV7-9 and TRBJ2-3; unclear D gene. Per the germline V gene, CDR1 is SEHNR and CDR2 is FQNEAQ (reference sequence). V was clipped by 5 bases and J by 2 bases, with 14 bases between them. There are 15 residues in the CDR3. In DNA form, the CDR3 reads TGTGCCAGCAGCCCCTATTCAACGGCCACAGATACGCAGTATTTT. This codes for CASSPYSTATDTQYF.

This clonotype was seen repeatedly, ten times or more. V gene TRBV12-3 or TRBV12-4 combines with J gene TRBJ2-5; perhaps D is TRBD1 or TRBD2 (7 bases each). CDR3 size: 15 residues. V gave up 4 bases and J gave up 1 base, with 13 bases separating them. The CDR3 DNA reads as TGTGCCAGCAGTTCCAGGGGGGGGGTCCAAGAGACCCAGTACTTC. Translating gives CASSSRGGVQETQYF.

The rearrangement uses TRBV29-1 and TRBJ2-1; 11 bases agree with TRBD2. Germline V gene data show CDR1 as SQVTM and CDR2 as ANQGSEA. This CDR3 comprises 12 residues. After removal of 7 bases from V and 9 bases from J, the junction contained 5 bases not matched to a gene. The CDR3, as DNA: TGCAGCGGGGGACTAGCGGAGGGTGAGCAGTTCTTC. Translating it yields CSGGLAEGEQFF.

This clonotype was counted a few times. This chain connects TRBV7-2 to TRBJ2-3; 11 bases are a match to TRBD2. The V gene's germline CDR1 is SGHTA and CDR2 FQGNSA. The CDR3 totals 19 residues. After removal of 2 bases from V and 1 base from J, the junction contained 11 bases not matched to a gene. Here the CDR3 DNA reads TGTGCCAGCAGCTTACGGCTAGCGGGAGGAGTGGGACGCACAGATACGCAGTATTTT. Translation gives CASSLRLAGGVGRTDTQYF.

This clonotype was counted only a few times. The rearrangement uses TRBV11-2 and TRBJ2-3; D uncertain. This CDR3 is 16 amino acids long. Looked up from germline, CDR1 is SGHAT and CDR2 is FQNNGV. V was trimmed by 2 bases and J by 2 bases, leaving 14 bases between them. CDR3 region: CASSLRPPPSTDTQYF. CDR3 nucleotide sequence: TGTGCCAGCAGCTTAAGGCCTCCTCCCTCCACAGATACGCAGTATTTT.

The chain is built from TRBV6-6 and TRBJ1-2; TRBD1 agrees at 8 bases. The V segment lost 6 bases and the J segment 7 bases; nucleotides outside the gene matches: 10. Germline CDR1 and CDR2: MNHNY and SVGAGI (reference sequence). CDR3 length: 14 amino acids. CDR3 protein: CASSYKKQGGGYTF. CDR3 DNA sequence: TGTGCCAGCAGCTACAAAAAACAGGGGGGTGGCTACACCTTC.

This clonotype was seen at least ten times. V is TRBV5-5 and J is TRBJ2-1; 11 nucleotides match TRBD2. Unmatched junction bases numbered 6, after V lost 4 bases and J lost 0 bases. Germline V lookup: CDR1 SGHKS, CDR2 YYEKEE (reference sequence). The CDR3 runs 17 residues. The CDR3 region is CASSPMTSGISYNEQFF. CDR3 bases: TGTGCCAGCAGCCCCATGACTAGCGGGATCTCCTACAATGAGCAGTTCTTC.

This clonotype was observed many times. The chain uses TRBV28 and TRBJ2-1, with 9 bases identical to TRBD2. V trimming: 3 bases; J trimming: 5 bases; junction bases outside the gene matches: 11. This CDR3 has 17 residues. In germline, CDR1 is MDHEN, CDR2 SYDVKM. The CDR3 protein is CASSLNPRLAGHNEQFF. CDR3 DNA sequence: TGTGCCAGCAGTTTGAACCCAAGGCTAGCGGGACACAATGAGCAGTTCTTC. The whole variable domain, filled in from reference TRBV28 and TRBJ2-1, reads DVKVTQSSRYLVKRTGEKVFLECVQDMDHENMFWYRQDPGLGLRLIYFSYDVKMKEKGDIPEGYSVSREKKERFSLILESASTNQTSMYLCASSLNPRLAGHNEQFFGPGTRLTVL.

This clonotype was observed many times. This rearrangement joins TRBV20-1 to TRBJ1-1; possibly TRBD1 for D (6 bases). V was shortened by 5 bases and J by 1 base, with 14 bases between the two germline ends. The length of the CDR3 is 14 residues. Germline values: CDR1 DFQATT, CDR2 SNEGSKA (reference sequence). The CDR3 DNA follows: TGCAGTGCTTCCCGGACAGATCGGAACACTGAAGCTTTCTTT. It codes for CSASRTDRNTEAFF.

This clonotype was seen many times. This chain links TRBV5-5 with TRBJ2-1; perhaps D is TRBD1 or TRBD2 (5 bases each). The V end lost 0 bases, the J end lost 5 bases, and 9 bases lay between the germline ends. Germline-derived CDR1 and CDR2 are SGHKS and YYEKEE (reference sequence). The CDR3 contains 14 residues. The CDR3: CASSLAWGNNEQFF. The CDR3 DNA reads TGTGCCAGCAGCTTGGCCTGGGGGAACAATGAGCAGTTCTTC.

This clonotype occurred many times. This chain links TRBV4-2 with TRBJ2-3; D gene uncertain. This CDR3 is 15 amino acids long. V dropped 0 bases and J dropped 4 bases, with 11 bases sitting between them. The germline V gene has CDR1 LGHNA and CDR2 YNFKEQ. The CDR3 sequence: CASSQEEGPPDTQYF. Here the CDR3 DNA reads TGTGCCAGCAGCCAAGAAGAAGGCCCTCCAGATACGCAGTATTTT.

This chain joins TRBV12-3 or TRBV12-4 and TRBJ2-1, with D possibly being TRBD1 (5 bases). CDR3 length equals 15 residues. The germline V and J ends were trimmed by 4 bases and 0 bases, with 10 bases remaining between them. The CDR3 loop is CASSSHRISYNEQFF. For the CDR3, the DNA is TGTGCCAGCAGTTCCCACAGGATCTCCTACAATGAGCAGTTCTTC.

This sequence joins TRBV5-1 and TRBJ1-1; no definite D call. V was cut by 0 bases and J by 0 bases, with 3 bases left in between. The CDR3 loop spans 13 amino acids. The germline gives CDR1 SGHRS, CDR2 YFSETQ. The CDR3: CASSLDVNTEAFF. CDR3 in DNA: TGCGCCAGCAGCTTGGATGTGAACACTGAAGCTTTCTTT.

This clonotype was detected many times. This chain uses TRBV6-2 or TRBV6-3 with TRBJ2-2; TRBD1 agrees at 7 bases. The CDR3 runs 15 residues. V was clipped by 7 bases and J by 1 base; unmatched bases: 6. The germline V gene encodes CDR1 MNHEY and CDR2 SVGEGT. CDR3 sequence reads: CASTDRSGNTGELFF. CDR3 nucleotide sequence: TGTGCCAGCACGGACAGGTCGGGGAACACCGGGGAGCTGTTTTTT.

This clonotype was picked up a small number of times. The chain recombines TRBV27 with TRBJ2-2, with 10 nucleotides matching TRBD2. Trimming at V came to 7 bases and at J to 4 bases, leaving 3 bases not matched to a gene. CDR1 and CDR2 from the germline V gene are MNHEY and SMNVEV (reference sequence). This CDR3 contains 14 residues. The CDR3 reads CASIAGGSTGELFF. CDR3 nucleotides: TGTGCCAGCATAGCGGGAGGATCCACCGGGGAGCTGTTTTTT.

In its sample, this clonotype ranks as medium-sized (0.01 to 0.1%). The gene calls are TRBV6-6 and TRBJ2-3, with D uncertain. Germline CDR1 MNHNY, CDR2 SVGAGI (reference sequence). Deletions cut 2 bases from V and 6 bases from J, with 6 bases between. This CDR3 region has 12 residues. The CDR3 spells CASSYAWDTQYF. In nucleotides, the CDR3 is TGTGCCAGCAGTTACGCGTGGGATACGCAGTATTTT.

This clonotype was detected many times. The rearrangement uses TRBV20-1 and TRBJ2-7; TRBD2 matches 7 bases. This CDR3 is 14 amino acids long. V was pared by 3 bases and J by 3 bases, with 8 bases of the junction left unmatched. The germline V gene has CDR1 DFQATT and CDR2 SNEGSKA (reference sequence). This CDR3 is CSASPRTRVYEQYF. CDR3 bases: TGCAGTGCTAGTCCCAGGACTAGAGTCTACGAGCAGTACTTC.